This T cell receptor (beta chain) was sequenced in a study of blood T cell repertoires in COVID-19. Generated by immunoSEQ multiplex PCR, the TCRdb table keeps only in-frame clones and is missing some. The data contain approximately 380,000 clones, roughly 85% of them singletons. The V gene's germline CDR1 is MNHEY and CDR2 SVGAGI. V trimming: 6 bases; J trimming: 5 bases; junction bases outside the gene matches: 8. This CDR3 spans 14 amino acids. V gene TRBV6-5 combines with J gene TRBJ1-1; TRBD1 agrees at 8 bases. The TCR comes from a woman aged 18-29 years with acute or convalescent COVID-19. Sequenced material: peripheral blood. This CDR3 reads CASRSWTGRTEAFF. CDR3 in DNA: TGTGCCAGCAGATCCTGGACAGGGAGGACTGAAGCTTTCTTT.